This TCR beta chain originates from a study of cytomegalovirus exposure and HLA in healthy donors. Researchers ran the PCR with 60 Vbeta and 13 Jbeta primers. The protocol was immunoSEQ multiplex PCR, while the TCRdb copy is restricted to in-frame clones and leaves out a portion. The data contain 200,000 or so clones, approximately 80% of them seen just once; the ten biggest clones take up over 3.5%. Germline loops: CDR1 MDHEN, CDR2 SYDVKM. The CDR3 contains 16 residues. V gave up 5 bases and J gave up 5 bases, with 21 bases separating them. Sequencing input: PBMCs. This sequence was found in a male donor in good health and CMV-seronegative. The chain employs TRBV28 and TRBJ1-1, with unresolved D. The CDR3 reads CASSLGEGRTLTEAFF. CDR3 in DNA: TGTGCCAGCAGTCTCGGGGAGGGTCGAACACTGACTGAAGCTTTCTTT.